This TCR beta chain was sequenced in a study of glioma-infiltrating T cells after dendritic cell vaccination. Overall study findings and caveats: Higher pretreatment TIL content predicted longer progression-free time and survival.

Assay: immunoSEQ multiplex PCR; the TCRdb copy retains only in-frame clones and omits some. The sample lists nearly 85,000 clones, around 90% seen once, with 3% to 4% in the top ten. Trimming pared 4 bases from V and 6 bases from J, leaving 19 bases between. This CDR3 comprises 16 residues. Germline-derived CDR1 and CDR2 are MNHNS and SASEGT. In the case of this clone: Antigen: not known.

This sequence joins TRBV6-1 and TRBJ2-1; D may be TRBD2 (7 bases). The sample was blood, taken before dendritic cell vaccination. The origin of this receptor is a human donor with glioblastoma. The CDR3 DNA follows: TGTGCCAGCAGTGGCCCCTCCGGGGGGCGGGGCAATGAGCAGTTCTTC. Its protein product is CASSGPSGGRGNEQFF.